One sample yielded the 31 T cell receptor beta chains listed below, sequenced in a study of vaccination and CD4 T cells after COVID-19. Their recognized antigens are unknown. The Oncomine TCR Beta short-read assay was applied to DNA of cultured CD4+ T cells. A single record per CDR3 protein comes from TCRdb applying MiXCR to the PCR reads. The table lists just over 14,000 distinct CDR3 sequences, about 50% of them singletons. Treatment meaning: approximately 10-day PBMC culture with coronavirus spike peptide pools or control peptides (ViraFEST assay). The sample taken for sequencing was CD4+ T cells from blood, cultured in vitro. These receptors were obtained from a human donor who had recovered from COVID-19.

V usage is TRBV19 and J usage is TRBJ1-4, with D unclear. This CDR3 has 15 amino acids. V was shortened by 1 base and J by 8 bases, with 14 bases between the two germline ends. Germline V gene data show CDR1 as LNHDA and CDR2 as SQIVND (reference sequence). CDR3 sequence (DNA): TGTGCCAGTAGTATAGGAGGAGTGACCGGGGAAAAACTGTTTTTT. It encodes CASSIGGVTGEKLFF. The full variable domain, in which reference TRBV19 and TRBJ1-4 provide the parts outside the CDR3, is DGGITQSPKYLFRKEGQNVTLSCEQNLNHDAMYWYRQDPGQGLRLIYYSQIVNDFQKGDIAEGYSVSREKKESFPLTVTSAQKNPTAFYLCASSIGGVTGEKLFFGSGTQLSVL.

The chain uses TRBV19 and TRBJ2-5; TRBD1 matches 12 bases. This CDR3 is 17 amino acids long. The junction had 12 bases not matched to a gene; V was cut back by 8 bases and J by 2 bases. Per germline, CDR1 LNHDA and CDR2 SQIVND (reference sequence). The CDR3 region has the DNA TGTGCCAGTTCCCGGGACAGGGGGCGTCGGAGGCAAGAGACCCAGTACTTC. Translated, it gives CASSRDRGRRRQETQYF.

Comments on this clonotype: The junction departs from the called germline gene at one end, perhaps through a read error. The J gene is TRBJ1-1, the V gene TRBV7-7; D gene uncertain. The germline V gene encodes CDR1 SSHAT and CDR2 FNYEAQ (reference sequence). This CDR3 has 13 residues. The CDR3 loop reads CASSPTVDTEAFF. The CDR3 DNA is TGTGCTAGCAGCCCTACAGTGGACACTGAAGCTTTCTTT. The full variable domain, in which reference TRBV7-7 and TRBJ1-1 provide the parts outside the CDR3, is GAGVSQSPRYKVTKRGQDVTLRCDPISSHATLYWYQQALGQGPEFLTYFNYEAQPDKSGLPSDRFSAERPEGSISTLTIQRTEQRDSAMYRCASSPTVDTEAFFGQGTRLTVV.

This clonotype was detected only a few times. The V gene is TRBV5-1, the J gene TRBJ1-1; D might be TRBD1 (6 bases). The CDR3 has 14 amino acids. Germline loops: CDR1 SGHRS, CDR2 YFSETQ. Trimming removed 2 bases at V and 4 bases at J, with 12 bases between. CDR3 in amino acids: CASSFGGLGTEAFF. CDR3 DNA: TGCGCCAGCAGCTTTGGGGGGCTAGGCACTGAAGCTTTCTTT.

J is TRBJ1-3 and V is TRBV30; unclear D gene. This CDR3 is built from 12 residues. Germline loops: CDR1 GTSNPN, CDR2 SVGIG (reference sequence). With 2 bases removed from V and 4 bases from J, the gap between germline ends came to 6 bases. The CDR3 coding sequence is TGTGCCTGGAGTACCGACGGAAACACCATATATTTT. Residues: CAWSTDGNTIYF.

V and J are TRBV7-6 and TRBJ2-5; tentatively, D is TRBD1 (5 bases). CDR1 SGHVS and CDR2 FNYEAQ come from the germline V gene. The germline V and J ends were trimmed by 6 bases and 6 bases, with 14 bases remaining between them. This CDR3 has 13 residues. The CDR3 DNA reads as TGTGCCAGCAGTGTCGGACAAGGGAAGACCCAGTACTTC. The encoded protein is CASSVGQGKTQYF.

The V call is TRBV7-3, the J call TRBJ1-5; D ambiguous. Between the trimmed V and J ends, which lost 5 bases and 10 bases, there was a span of 6 bases. The germline gives CDR1 SGHTA, CDR2 FQGTGA. The CDR3 contains 10 residues. This CDR3 is CASSRLPQHF. CDR3 nucleotide sequence: TGTGCCAGCAGCCGACTTCCCCAGCATTTT.

This clonotype was seen a few times. The gene calls are TRBV7-8 and TRBJ2-3, with D unclear. The CDR3 runs 12 residues. V was pared by 5 bases and J by 10 bases, with 13 bases between. The germline V gene has CDR1 SGHVS and CDR2 FQNEAQ. CDR3 protein: CASSRDWWAQYF. The CDR3 nucleotides read TGTGCCAGCAGCCGAGACTGGTGGGCGCAGTATTTT.

This clonotype was counted between two and nine times. V gene TRBV20-1 combines with J gene TRBJ2-5; the D gene is possibly TRBD2 (5 bases). The V gene lost 4 bases and the J gene lost 5 bases, with 20 bases spanning the gap. Germline CDR1 reads DFQATT; CDR2 reads SNEGSKA (reference sequence). The CDR3 spans 15 residues. This chain's CDR3 is CSAKPALAIVETQYF. As DNA, the CDR3 is TGCAGTGCTAAGCCTGCCTTAGCGATTGTCGAGACCCAGTACTTC.

The chain has TRBV6-1 and TRBJ1-6; 11 nucleotides match TRBD1. CDR1 MNHNS and CDR2 SASEGT come from the germline V gene. The CDR3 consists of 16 residues. V lost 6 bases to trimming and J lost 9 bases; unmatched junction nucleotides: 10. The CDR3 protein is CASSPQPDRGLSPLHF. CDR3 bases: TGTGCCAGCAGCCCTCAACCGGACAGGGGGCTTTCACCCCTCCACTTT.

A few counts support this clonotype. This chain uses TRBV27 with TRBJ1-5; 8 nucleotides match TRBD1. Trimming took 5 bases from V and 2 from J; bases not matched to a gene: 5. This CDR3 is built from 15 residues. Per the germline V gene, CDR1 is MNHEY and CDR2 is SMNVEV (reference sequence). The CDR3 DNA reads as TGTGCCAGCAGTCACAGGGGGGGTCGCAATCAGCCCCAGCATTTT. It specifies CASSHRGGRNQPQHF.

The V and J genes are TRBV10-3 and TRBJ1-2; D gene unclear. From germline, CDR1 is ENHRY and CDR2 SYGVKD. The V end was cut by 4 bases, the J end by 6 bases, with 12 bases between. This CDR3 spans 13 amino acids. The CDR3 loop is CAISGAGKDGYTF. The CDR3 DNA reads TGTGCCATCAGTGGAGCCGGGAAGGATGGCTACACCTTC.

The chain combines TRBV18 with TRBJ1-5, with D uncertain. CDR1 is KGHSH, CDR2 LQKENI, per germline. The CDR3 runs 13 residues. The ends were cut back, 5 bases at V and 5 bases at J, with 10 bases in the middle. The CDR3, as DNA: TGTGCCAGCTCAACGTTGGGTGATCAGCCCCAGCATTTT. Protein: CASSTLGDQPQHF.

V usage is TRBV20-1 and J usage is TRBJ1-1; D perhaps matches TRBD1 (6 bases). The CDR3 spans 15 residues. V lost 0 bases to trimming and J lost 7 bases, with 18 bases between them. The germline gives CDR1 DFQATT, CDR2 SNEGSKA (reference sequence). In DNA, the CDR3 is TGCAGTGCTAGAGATCTCGGGGGGCTATTTGATGAAGCTTTCTTT. Translating it yields CSARDLGGLFDEAFF.

The V gene is TRBV12-3 or TRBV12-4, the J gene TRBJ2-3, with 10 bases matching TRBD2. The CDR3 loop spans 16 amino acids. V trimming: 7 bases; J trimming: 2 bases; junction bases outside the gene matches: 9. This CDR3 reads CASTPRTSGTTDTQYF. The CDR3 bases are TGTGCCAGCACGCCTCGAACTAGCGGGACCACAGATACGCAGTATTTT.

The chain's CDR3 is CASSRGQGEGYGYTF. In DNA form, the CDR3 reads TGTGCCAGCAGTCGCGGACAGGGAGAGGGCTATGGCTACACCTTC. The chain is built from TRBV3-1 and TRBJ1-2; 8 bases line up with TRBD1. Per germline, CDR1 LGHDT and CDR2 YNNKEL (reference sequence). V shed 6 bases and J 4 bases; nucleotides not matched to a gene: 10. CDR3 length: 15 amino acids.

The rearrangement joins TRBV27 to TRBJ2-7; TRBD2 might be the D (5 bases). This CDR3 has 13 residues. The V gene's germline CDR1 is MNHEY and CDR2 SMNVEV (reference sequence). V was pared by 1 base and J by 4 bases, with 8 bases between. CDR3 coding DNA: TGTGCCAGCAGTTTATTGGCGGGTTACGAGCAGTACTTC. As protein: CASSLLAGYEQYF.

The gene calls are TRBV2 and TRBJ2-7; weak D call: TRBD2 (7 bases). This CDR3 has 13 residues. Germline lookup yields CDR1 SNHLY and CDR2 FYNNEI. The V gene lost 6 bases and the J gene lost 12 bases, with 21 bases spanning the gap. The CDR3 sequence: CASRDPRGGARYF. CDR3 nucleotide sequence: TGTGCCAGCAGGGACCCACGTGGGGGGGCAAGGTACTTC. Full variable domain (rest looked up from reference TRBV2 and TRBJ2-7): EPEVTQTPSHQVTQMGQEVILRCVPISNHLYFYWYRQILGQKVEFLVSFYNNEISEKSEIFDDQFSVERPDGSNFTLKIRSTKLEDSAMYFCASRDPRGGARYFGPGTRLTVT.

There are a few counts of this clonotype. The DNA for the CDR3 is TGTGCCAGCAGCCTAGACGGGACAGGGCTCTATGGCTACACCTTC. It codes for CASSLDGTGLYGYTF. The chain uses TRBV7-3 and TRBJ1-2; 9 nucleotides agree with TRBD1. Trimming cost V 5 bases and J 4 bases; bases outside gene matches: 8. The length of the CDR3 is 15 residues. CDR1 SGHTA and CDR2 FQGTGA come from the germline V gene.

The V gene is TRBV20-1, the J gene TRBJ2-3; perhaps D is TRBD1 or TRBD2 (5 bases each). The length of the CDR3 is 11 residues. The germline gives CDR1 DFQATT, CDR2 SNEGSKA (reference sequence). The CDR3 DNA is TGCAGCGGGACCACCACAGATACGCAGTATTTT. Its protein product is CSGTTTDTQYF.

This clonotype was counted only a few times. V gene TRBV19 combines with J gene TRBJ1-1; no firm D call. Germline CDR1 is LNHDA and CDR2 is SQIVND (reference sequence). V shed 5 bases and J shed 2 bases, with 9 bases lying between them. The CDR3 runs 13 residues. The CDR3 nucleotides are TGTGCCAGTAGTGTGCGGAGAAACACTGAAGCTTTCTTT. Translated, it gives CASSVRRNTEAFF.

By proportion, this clonotype is medium-sized. This rearrangement joins TRBV27 to TRBJ1-6; D might be TRBD1 (6 bases). Trimming left V 6 bases short and J 10 bases short, with 13 bases between. CDR1 and CDR2 from the germline V gene are MNHEY and SMNVEV (reference sequence). This CDR3 contains 13 residues. For the CDR3, the DNA is TGTGCCAGCAGCTACAGGGTTGACTCACCCCTCCACTTT. Its translation is CASSYRVDSPLHF.

This clonotype was found once. The chain couples TRBV28 to TRBJ1-1, with 7 bases aligning to TRBD1. CDR1 is MDHEN, CDR2 SYDVKM, per germline. The CDR3 runs 16 residues. V shed 2 bases, J shed 3 bases, and the junction held 9 bases outside the gene matches. The chain's CDR3 is CASSLKAGGMDTEAFF. The CDR3 DNA is TGTGCCAGCAGTTTAAAGGCAGGGGGAATGGACACTGAAGCTTTCTTT.

The chain joins TRBV7-8 to TRBJ1-3; TRBD1 might be the D (6 bases). CDR3 length equals 16 residues. Germline-derived CDR1 and CDR2 are SGHVS and FQNEAQ. Trimming left V 2 bases short and J 4 bases short, with 15 bases between. CDR3 nucleotides: TGTGCCAGCAGCTTACGGGGACAATTTGTCGGAAACACCATATATTTT. It is translated as CASSLRGQFVGNTIYF.

The chain joins TRBV19 to TRBJ2-3; 8 positions agree with TRBD1. The CDR3 is 15 amino acids. Germline CDR1 reads LNHDA; CDR2 reads SQIVND (reference sequence). V shed 7 bases, J shed 3 bases, and the junction held 9 bases outside the gene matches. The chain's CDR3 is CASTVGQGWTDTQYF. Here the CDR3 DNA reads TGTGCCAGTACCGTCGGACAGGGCTGGACAGATACGCAGTATTTT. The full variable domain, in which reference TRBV19 and TRBJ2-3 provide the parts outside the CDR3, is DGGITQSPKYLFRKEGQNVTLSCEQNLNHDAMYWYRQDPGQGLRLIYYSQIVNDFQKGDIAEGYSVSREKKESFPLTVTSAQKNPTAFYLCASTVGQGWTDTQYFGPGTRLTVL.

J is TRBJ1-1 and V is TRBV4-1; D gene ambiguous. This CDR3 has 13 residues. Deletions cut 0 bases from V and 10 bases from J, with 12 bases between. From germline, CDR1 is MGHRA and CDR2 YSYEKL. CDR3 DNA: TGCGCCAGCAGCCAAGATATTACGTCGGGAGCTTTCTTT. This encodes CASSQDITSGAFF.

The chain employs TRBV6-1 and TRBJ2-7; 12 positions match TRBD2. The germline V gene encodes CDR1 MNHNS and CDR2 SASEGT. The CDR3 totals 14 residues. J gave up 3 bases and V 5 bases, and 2 bases lay outside the gene matches. The CDR3 sequence: CASSRLAGVYEQYF. As DNA, the CDR3 is TGTGCCAGCAGTCGACTAGCGGGAGTCTACGAGCAGTACTTC.

The chain has TRBV28 and TRBJ1-5; perhaps TRBD1 as D (5 bases). The V end lost 5 bases, the J end lost 14 bases, and 13 bases lay between the germline ends. This CDR3 contains 11 residues. Germline V gives CDR1 MDHEN, CDR2 SYDVKM. CDR3 bases: TGTGCCAGCAGTGACTACAGGAGTGAGCATTTT. Its protein is CASSDYRSEHF.

The V call is TRBV24-1, the J call TRBJ2-1; TRBD2 matches at 12 bases. V gave up 1 base and J gave up 6 bases; unmatched junction bases: 9. The CDR3 length is 18 residues. Germline V gene sequence: CDR1 KGHDR, CDR2 SFDVKD. In DNA form, the CDR3 reads TGTGCCACCAGTGATTTAGGACTAGCGGGAACCAAGAGCAATGAGCAGTTCTTC. Translated: CATSDLGLAGTKSNEQFF.

In this sample, this clonotype turned up a few times. The rearrangement joins TRBV7-2 to TRBJ1-5; 9 positions agree with TRBD1. In germline, CDR1 is SGHTA, CDR2 FQGNSA. The CDR3 is 15 amino acids. With 3 bases clipped from V and 5 bases from J, the junction kept 5 bases outside the gene matches. The CDR3 nucleotides read TGTGCCAGCAGCTTGGGGACAGGGTCGTATCAGCCCCAGCATTTT. It codes for CASSLGTGSYQPQHF.

This clonotype was seen a few times. This chain connects TRBV6-2 or TRBV6-3 to TRBJ2-7, with 8 bases that match TRBD1. V shed 4 bases, J shed 2 bases, and the junction held 4 bases outside the gene matches. Germline CDR1 is MNHEY and CDR2 is SVGEGT. This CDR3 is built from 14 residues. The CDR3 region has the DNA TGTGCCAGCAGTTTCCGGACAGGGACCTACGAGCAGTACTTC. This codes for CASSFRTGTYEQYF.